A single sample gave rise to the 22 T cell receptor beta chains below, sequenced in a study of type 1 regulatory T cells. TCRdb passed the reads through MiXCR, listing each CDR3 protein once. Among approximately 97,000 distinct CDR3 sequences listed, 25% to 40% were seen once. Source material: CD4+ T cells, either the whole sample or a sorted fraction (not recorded which). These receptors originate from a human donor in good health.

The genes are TRBV6-1 and TRBJ2-5; TRBD1 matches 7 bases. The CDR3 has 17 residues. The V and J ends lost 0 bases and 1 base, in that order; junction bases with no gene match: 8. CDR1 is MNHNS, CDR2 SASEGT, per germline. The CDR3 reads CASSEASSGGLQETQYF. Here the CDR3 DNA reads TGTGCCAGCAGTGAAGCATCCTCAGGGGGTCTCCAAGAGACCCAGTACTTC.

J is TRBJ2-1 and V is TRBV9, with 10 bases identical to TRBD2. Germline assignment: CDR1 SGDLS and CDR2 YYNGEE. V was pared by 3 bases and J by 10 bases, with 16 bases of the junction left unmatched. This CDR3 is built from 17 residues. In DNA form, the CDR3 reads TGTGCCAGCAGCGGAGGAGGTCGCCTAGCGGGAGTTGAGGAGCAGTTCTTC. Translating gives CASSGGGRLAGVEEQFF. Full variable domain (missing parts from reference TRBV9 and TRBJ2-1): DSGVTQTPKHLITATGQRVTLRCSPRSGDLSVYWYQQSLDQGLQFLIQYYNGEERAKGNILERFSAQQFPDLHSELNLSSLELGDSALYFCASSGGGRLAGVEEQFFGPGTRLTVL.

The V call is TRBV7-2, the J call TRBJ2-3; D is undetermined. There are 13 residues in the CDR3. Germline CDR1 SGHTA, CDR2 FQGNSA. V was cut by 6 bases and J by 1 base, with 8 bases left in between. The CDR3 DNA is TGTGCCAGCAGTATGGACGGCACAGATACGCAGTATTTT. This gives the protein CASSMDGTDTQYF.

This chain connects TRBV18 to TRBJ1-1, with D possibly matching TRBD1 (5 bases). The CDR3 runs to 13 residues. The germline CDR1 and CDR2 sequences are KGHSH and LQKENI. V was shortened by 8 bases and J by 2 bases, with 12 bases between the two germline ends. CDR3 coding DNA: TGTGCCAGCACACAGGCAGAAAACACTGAAGCTTTCTTT. Protein: CASTQAENTEAFF.

This chain connects TRBV20-1 to TRBJ2-3; D is undetermined. V was trimmed by 3 bases and J by 1 base, leaving 23 bases between them. The CDR3 sequence is 18 residues long. CDR1 is DFQATT and CDR2 is SNEGSKA in the germline V gene (reference sequence). The CDR3 reads CSASLMARLGPRTDTQYF. As DNA, the CDR3 is TGCAGTGCTAGCCTCATGGCCCGCTTAGGCCCCCGCACAGATACGCAGTATTTT.

V is TRBV7-8 and J is TRBJ2-3; D uncertain. Germline CDR1 reads SGHVS; CDR2 reads FQNEAQ. This CDR3 has 15 residues. With 2 bases removed from V and 0 bases from J, the gap between germline ends came to 9 bases. The CDR3 DNA is TGTGCCAGCAGCTTAATGGGAACTAGCACAGATACGCAGTATTTT. Protein product: CASSLMGTSTDTQYF.

The chain carries TRBV28 and TRBJ1-2; TRBD1 might be the D (5 bases). The CDR3 is 14 amino acids. The V end was cut by 5 bases, the J end by 7 bases, with 17 bases between. Germline V gene sequence: CDR1 MDHEN, CDR2 SYDVKM. Here the CDR3 reads CASSPKQGRLGYTF. The DNA for the CDR3 is TGTGCCAGCAGTCCGAAGCAGGGACGACTTGGCTACACCTTC.

The V and J genes are TRBV11-2 and TRBJ2-1; D might be TRBD1 (6 bases). The germline V gene has CDR1 SGHAT and CDR2 FQNNGV. V lost 6 bases and J 9 bases, leaving 12 bases between the germline ends. The CDR3 length is 12 residues. The CDR3 DNA sequence: TGTGCCAGCAGGGCAGGGGCCGGTGAGCAGTTCTTC. It is translated as CASRAGAGEQFF.

The chain links TRBV5-6 to TRBJ2-5; 8 bases are shared with TRBD1. Germline values: CDR1 SGHDT, CDR2 YYEEEE. The V gene end was trimmed by 4 bases and the J gene end by 3 bases; junction bases not matched to a gene: 11. The CDR3 length is 16 residues. DNA of the CDR3: TGTGCCAGCAGCCTAGTAATCGACAGGGGTGAAGAGACCCAGTACTTC. Translated: CASSLVIDRGEETQYF.

This clonotype was detected a few times. The chain carries TRBV5-1 and TRBJ1-2; D unresolved. The CDR3 has 14 residues. Per germline, CDR1 SGHRS and CDR2 YFSETQ. V was clipped by 6 bases and J by 7 bases, with 19 bases between them. This CDR3 reads CASKEGQTSGGYTF. CDR3 DNA sequence: TGCGCCAGCAAAGAAGGCCAAACTAGCGGTGGCTACACCTTC.

This clonotype turned up a few times. The rearrangement uses TRBV5-1 and TRBJ1-2; perhaps TRBD1 as D (6 bases). Per the germline V gene, CDR1 is SGHRS and CDR2 is YFSETQ. This CDR3 region has 16 residues. The V end was cut by 0 bases, the J end by 8 bases, with 20 bases between. CDR3 DNA sequence: TGCGCCAGCAGCTTGGATCCGGGTCGACAGGTTGAGGGCTACACCTTC. Protein sequence: CASSLDPGRQVEGYTF.

In this sample, this clonotype turned up a few times. The chain uses TRBV20-1 and TRBJ2-1; no clear D. CDR1 is DFQATT, CDR2 SNEGSKA, per germline (reference sequence). Trimming stripped 2 bases from V and 4 bases from J, with 6 bases between. The CDR3 contains 12 residues. For the CDR3, the DNA is TGCAGTGCTAGATTGGATTACAATGAGCAGTTCTTC. It translates to CSARLDYNEQFF.

This clonotype was observed a few times. The V call is TRBV19, the J call TRBJ2-1, with D maybe TRBD2 (5 bases). The CDR3 is 15 amino acids. The ends were cut back, 3 bases at V and 2 bases at J, with 11 bases in the middle. CDR1 is LNHDA and CDR2 is SQIVND in the germline V gene (reference sequence). The chain's CDR3 is CASSILTGAYNEQFF. The CDR3 DNA follows: TGTGCCAGTAGTATCCTCACCGGGGCCTACAATGAGCAGTTCTTC.

This clonotype was found a few times. This chain uses TRBV20-1 with TRBJ2-7; weak D call: TRBD2 (5 bases). Trimming shortened V by 1 base and J by 6 bases, and 7 bases separated the two germline ends. Germline assignment: CDR1 DFQATT and CDR2 SNEGSKA (reference sequence). This CDR3 has 11 residues. In nucleotides, the CDR3 is TGCAGTGCTAGAGCCCGGGGCGAGCAGTACTTC. Encoded protein: CSARARGEQYF.

This clonotype was counted a few times. This chain connects TRBV20-1 to TRBJ2-2; D tentatively reads TRBD1 or TRBD2 (5 bases each). V lost 3 bases and J lost 3, with 5 bases in between. The CDR3 spans 12 residues. Germline V gene data show CDR1 as DFQATT and CDR2 as SNEGSKA (reference sequence). In nucleotides, the CDR3 is TGCAGTGCTAGGGGGGACACCGGGGAGCTGTTTTTT. Protein sequence: CSARGDTGELFF.

This clonotype appeared a few times. The rearrangement uses TRBV6-1 and TRBJ1-2; D is unresolved. This CDR3 is 15 amino acids long. V gave up 2 bases and J gave up 7 bases, with 17 bases separating them. In germline, CDR1 is MNHNS, CDR2 SASEGT. For the CDR3, the DNA is TGTGCCAGCAGTGAATCGGGCAGCTGGCCCGGTGGCTACACCTTC. Translation: CASSESGSWPGGYTF.

This clonotype was seen only a few times. This chain joins TRBV11-2 and TRBJ2-7; maybe TRBD1 (5 bases). The CDR3 length is 17 residues. Germline values: CDR1 SGHAT, CDR2 FQNNGV. V lost 3 bases and J lost 0, with 18 bases in between. The CDR3 spells CASSFWTLKRVSYEQYF. CDR3 nucleotide sequence: TGTGCCAGCAGCTTTTGGACACTCAAACGGGTCTCCTACGAGCAGTACTTC.

The CDR3 loop is CASSPPRAGGSNEQFF. CDR3 bases: TGTGCCAGCAGCCCCCCCCGGGCAGGGGGTAGCAATGAGCAGTTCTTC. V usage is TRBV7-9 and J usage is TRBJ2-1, with TRBD1 matching over 7 bases. CDR1 is SEHNR, CDR2 FQNEAQ, per germline (reference sequence). The CDR3 sequence is 16 residues long. The trim removed 5 bases at V and 6 bases at J, leaving 13 bases unmatched.

This chain joins TRBV20-1 and TRBJ2-1; TRBD2 matches 8 bases. In germline, CDR1 is DFQATT, CDR2 SNEGSKA (reference sequence). V shed 3 bases and J 0 bases; nucleotides not matched to a gene: 13. The CDR3 spans 18 residues. This CDR3 is CSARNSRAAGGSYNEQFF. The CDR3 bases are TGCAGTGCTAGGAATTCTCGGGCGGCGGGGGGCTCCTACAATGAGCAGTTCTTC.

The rearrangement joins TRBV6-1 to TRBJ2-2; D possibly corresponds to TRBD1 (5 bases). The CDR3 sequence is 15 residues long. Germline lookup yields CDR1 MNHNS and CDR2 SASEGT. Deletions cut 6 bases from V and 3 bases from J, with 14 bases between. Here the CDR3 DNA reads TGTGCCAGCAGGGCTGGCAGGGCTTACACCGGGGAGCTGTTTTTT. It specifies CASRAGRAYTGELFF.

This clonotype was detected only a few times. This rearrangement joins TRBV3-1 to TRBJ1-5; 7 bases fit TRBD1. Trimming removed 4 bases from V and 4 bases from J; junction bases left unmatched: 1. The CDR3 is 13 residues long. Germline-derived CDR1 and CDR2 are LGHDT and YNNKEL (reference sequence). CDR3 coding DNA: TGTGCCAGCAGCCCGACAGGGAATCAGCCCCAGCATTTT. Its protein product is CASSPTGNQPQHF. Full variable domain (outside the CDR3, taken from reference TRBV3-1 and TRBJ1-5): DTAVSQTPKYLVTQMGNDKSIKCEQNLGHDTMYWYKQDSKKFLKIMFSYNNKELIINETVPNRFSPKSPDKAHLNLHINSLELGDSAVYFCASSPTGNQPQHFGDGTRLSIL.

This clonotype came up many times. The chain links TRBV27 to TRBJ2-1; D call uncertain. Germline CDR1 reads MNHEY; CDR2 reads SMNVEV (reference sequence). The CDR3 sequence is 16 residues long. V lost 5 bases and J 6 bases, leaving 20 bases between the germline ends. Here the CDR3 DNA reads TGTGCCAGCAGTCGATCTCTACTGGGCGGACCCAATGAGCAGTTCTTC. This translates into CASSRSLLGGPNEQFF.